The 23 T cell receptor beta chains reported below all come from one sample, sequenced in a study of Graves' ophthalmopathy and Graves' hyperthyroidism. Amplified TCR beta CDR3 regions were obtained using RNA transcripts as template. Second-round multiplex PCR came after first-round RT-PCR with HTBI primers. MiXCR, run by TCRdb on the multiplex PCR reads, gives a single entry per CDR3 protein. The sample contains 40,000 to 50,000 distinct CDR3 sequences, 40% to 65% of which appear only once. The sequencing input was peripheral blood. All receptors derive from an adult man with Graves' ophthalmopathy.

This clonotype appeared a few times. This CDR3 is CASSPGTGRDTIYF. The CDR3 DNA follows: TGTGCCAGCTCGCCCGGGACAGGTCGTGACACCATATATTTT. This rearrangement joins TRBV18 to TRBJ1-3; 8 positions match TRBD1. CDR3 size: 14 residues. The germline V gene has CDR1 KGHSH and CDR2 LQKENI. J gave up 8 bases and V 6 bases, and 9 bases lay outside the gene matches.

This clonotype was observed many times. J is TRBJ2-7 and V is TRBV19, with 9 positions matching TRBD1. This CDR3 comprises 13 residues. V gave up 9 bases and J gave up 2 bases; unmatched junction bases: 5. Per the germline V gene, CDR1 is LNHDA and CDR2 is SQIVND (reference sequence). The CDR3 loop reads CASQRTGAYEQYF. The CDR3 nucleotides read TGTGCCAGCCAACGGACAGGGGCCTACGAGCAGTACTTC. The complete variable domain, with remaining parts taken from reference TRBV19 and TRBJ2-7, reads DGGITQSPKYLFRKEGQNVTLSCEQNLNHDAMYWYRQDPGQGLRLIYYSQIVNDFQKGDIAEGYSVSREKKESFPLTVTSAQKNPTAFYLCASQRTGAYEQYFGPGTRLTVT.

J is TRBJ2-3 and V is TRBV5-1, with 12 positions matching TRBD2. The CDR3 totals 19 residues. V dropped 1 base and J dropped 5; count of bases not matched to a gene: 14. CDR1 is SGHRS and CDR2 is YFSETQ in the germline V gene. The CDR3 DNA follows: TGCGCCAGCAGCTTGAGGGGACCGAGACTAGCGGGAGAGGGAGATACGCAGTATTTT. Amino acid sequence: CASSLRGPRLAGEGDTQYF.

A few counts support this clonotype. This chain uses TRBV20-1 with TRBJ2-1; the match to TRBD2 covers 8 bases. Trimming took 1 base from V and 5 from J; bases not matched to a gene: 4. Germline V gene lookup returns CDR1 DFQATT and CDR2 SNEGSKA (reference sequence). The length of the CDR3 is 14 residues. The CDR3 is CSARGLAGNNEQFF. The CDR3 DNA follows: TGCAGTGCTAGAGGGTTAGCGGGAAACAATGAGCAGTTCTTC.

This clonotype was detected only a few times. The chain's CDR3 is CASRSTLRVNTEAFF. The CDR3 DNA sequence: TGTGCCAGCAGGTCGACCCTCAGGGTGAACACTGAAGCTTTCTTT. V usage is TRBV6-6 and J usage is TRBJ1-1; perhaps TRBD1 as D (5 bases). Germline-derived CDR1 and CDR2 are MNHNY and SVGAGI (reference sequence). Between the trimmed V and J ends, which lost 6 bases and 0 bases, there was a span of 14 bases. There are 15 residues in the CDR3.

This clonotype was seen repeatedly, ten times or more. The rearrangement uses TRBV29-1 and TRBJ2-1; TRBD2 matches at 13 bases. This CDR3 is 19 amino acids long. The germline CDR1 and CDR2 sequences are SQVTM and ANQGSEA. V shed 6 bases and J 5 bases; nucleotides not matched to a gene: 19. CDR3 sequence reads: CSVDTTGTSGTQYNNEQFF. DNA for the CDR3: TGCAGCGTCGATACGACCGGGACTAGCGGGACCCAATATAACAATGAGCAGTTCTTC.

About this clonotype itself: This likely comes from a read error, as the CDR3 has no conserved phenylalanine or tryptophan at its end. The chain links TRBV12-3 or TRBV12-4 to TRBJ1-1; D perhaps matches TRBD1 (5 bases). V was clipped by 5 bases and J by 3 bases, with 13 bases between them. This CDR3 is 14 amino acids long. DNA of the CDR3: TGTGCCAGCAGTCCAGGGAATTCTTACACTGAAGCTTTCATT. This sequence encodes CASSPGNSYTEAFI.

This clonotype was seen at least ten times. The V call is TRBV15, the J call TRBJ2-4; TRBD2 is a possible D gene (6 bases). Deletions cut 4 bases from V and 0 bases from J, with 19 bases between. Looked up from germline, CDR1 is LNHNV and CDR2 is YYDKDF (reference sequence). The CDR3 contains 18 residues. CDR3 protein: CATSTYTGTLLAKNIQYF. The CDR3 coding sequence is TGTGCCACCAGCACGTACACCGGGACTTTACTAGCCAAAAACATTCAGTACTTC.

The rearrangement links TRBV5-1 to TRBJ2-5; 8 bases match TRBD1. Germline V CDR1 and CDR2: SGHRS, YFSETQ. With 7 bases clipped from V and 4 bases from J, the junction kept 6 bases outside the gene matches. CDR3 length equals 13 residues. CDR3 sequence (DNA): TGCGCCAGCCAGGAGACAGGGGCAGAGACCCAGTACTTC. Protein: CASQETGAETQYF.

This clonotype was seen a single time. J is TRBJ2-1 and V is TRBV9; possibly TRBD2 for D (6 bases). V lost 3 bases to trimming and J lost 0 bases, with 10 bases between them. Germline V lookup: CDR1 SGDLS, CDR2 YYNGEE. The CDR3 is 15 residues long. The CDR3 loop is CASSDGRISYNEQFF. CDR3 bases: TGTGCCAGCAGCGACGGGAGAATCTCCTACAATGAGCAGTTCTTC. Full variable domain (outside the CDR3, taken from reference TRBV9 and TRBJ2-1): DSGVTQTPKHLITATGQRVTLRCSPRSGDLSVYWYQQSLDQGLQFLIQYYNGEERAKGNILERFSAQQFPDLHSELNLSSLELGDSALYFCASSDGRISYNEQFFGPGTRLTVL.

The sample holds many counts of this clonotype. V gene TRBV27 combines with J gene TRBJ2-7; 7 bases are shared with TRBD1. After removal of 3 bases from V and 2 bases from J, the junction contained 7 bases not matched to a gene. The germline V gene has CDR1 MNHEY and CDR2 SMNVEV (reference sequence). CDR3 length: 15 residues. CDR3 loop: CASSLNRGHPYEQYF. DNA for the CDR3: TGTGCCAGCAGTTTGAACAGGGGCCACCCCTACGAGCAGTACTTC.

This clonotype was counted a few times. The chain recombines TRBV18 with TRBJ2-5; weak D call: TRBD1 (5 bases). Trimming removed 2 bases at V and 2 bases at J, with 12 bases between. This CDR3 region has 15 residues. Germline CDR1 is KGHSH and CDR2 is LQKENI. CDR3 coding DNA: TGTGCCAGCTCACCAATTTCGACAGAGCAAGAGACCCAGTACTTC. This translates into CASSPISTEQETQYF.

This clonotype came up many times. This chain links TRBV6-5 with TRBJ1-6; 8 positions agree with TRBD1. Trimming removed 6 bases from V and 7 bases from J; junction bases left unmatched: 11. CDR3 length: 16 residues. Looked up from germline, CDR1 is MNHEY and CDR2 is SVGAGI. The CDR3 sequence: CASRNQGARKNSPLHF. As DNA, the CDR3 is TGTGCCAGCAGAAATCAGGGGGCGAGAAAGAATTCACCCCTCCACTTT.

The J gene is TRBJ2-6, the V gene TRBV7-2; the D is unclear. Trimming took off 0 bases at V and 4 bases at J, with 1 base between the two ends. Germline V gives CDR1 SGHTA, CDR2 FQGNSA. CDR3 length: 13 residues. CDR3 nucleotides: TGTGCCAGCAGCTTAGCAGGGGCCAACGTCCTGACTTTC. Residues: CASSLAGANVLTF.

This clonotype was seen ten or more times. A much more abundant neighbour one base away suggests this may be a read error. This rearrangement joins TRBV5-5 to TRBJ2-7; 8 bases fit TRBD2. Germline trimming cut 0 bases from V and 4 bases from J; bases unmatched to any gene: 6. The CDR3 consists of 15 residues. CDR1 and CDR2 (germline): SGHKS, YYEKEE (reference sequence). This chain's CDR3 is CASSLGSGGGYEQYF. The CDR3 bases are TGTGCCAGCAGCTTGGGTTCGGGCGGGGGGTACGAGCAGTACTTC.

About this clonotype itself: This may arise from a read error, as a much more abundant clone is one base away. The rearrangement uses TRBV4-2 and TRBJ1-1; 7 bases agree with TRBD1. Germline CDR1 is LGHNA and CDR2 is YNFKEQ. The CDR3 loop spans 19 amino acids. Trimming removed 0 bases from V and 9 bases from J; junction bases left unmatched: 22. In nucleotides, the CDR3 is TGTGCCAGCAGCCAAGATTCGCCCCGGGACAGTAGCGTAATGGCTCAAGCTTTCTTT. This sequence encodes CASSQDSPRDSSVMAQAFF.

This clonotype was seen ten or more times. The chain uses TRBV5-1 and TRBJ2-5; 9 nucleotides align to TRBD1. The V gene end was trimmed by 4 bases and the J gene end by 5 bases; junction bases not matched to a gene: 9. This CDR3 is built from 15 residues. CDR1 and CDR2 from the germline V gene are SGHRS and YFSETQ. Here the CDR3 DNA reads TGCGCCAGCAGCCCCCGACAGGGGGTGGGGGAGACCCAGTACTTC. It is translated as CASSPRQGVGETQYF.

The CDR3 DNA sequence: TGTGCCAGCAGCTTGGATCCGGGCGCCTACAATGAAGCTTTCTTT. Its protein is CASSLDPGAYNEAFF. V is TRBV7-9 and J is TRBJ1-1, with D unclear. Germline lookup yields CDR1 SEHNR and CDR2 FQNEAQ (reference sequence). This CDR3 region has 15 residues. Between the trimmed V and J ends, which lost 3 bases and 7 bases, there was a span of 18 bases.

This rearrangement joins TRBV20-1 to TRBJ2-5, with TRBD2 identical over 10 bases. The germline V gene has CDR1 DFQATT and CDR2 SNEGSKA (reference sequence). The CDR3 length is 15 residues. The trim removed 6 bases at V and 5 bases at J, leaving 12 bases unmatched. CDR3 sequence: CSAPEGTSDWETQYF. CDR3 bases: TGCAGTGCCCCAGAGGGGACTAGCGATTGGGAGACCCAGTACTTC.

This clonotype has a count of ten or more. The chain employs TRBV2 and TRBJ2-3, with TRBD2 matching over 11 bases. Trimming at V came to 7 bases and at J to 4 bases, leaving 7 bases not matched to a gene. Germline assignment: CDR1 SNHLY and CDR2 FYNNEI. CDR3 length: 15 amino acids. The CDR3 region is CASTPGLADSDTQYF. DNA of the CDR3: TGTGCCAGCACACCGGGACTAGCGGACTCAGATACGCAGTATTTT.

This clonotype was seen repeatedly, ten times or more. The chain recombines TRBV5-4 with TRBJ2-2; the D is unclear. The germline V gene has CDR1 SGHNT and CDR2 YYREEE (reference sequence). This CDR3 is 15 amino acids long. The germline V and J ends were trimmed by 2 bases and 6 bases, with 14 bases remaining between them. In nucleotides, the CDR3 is TGTGCCAGCAGCTTACCCCAAAGCCTGCCCGGGGAGCTGTTTTTT. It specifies CASSLPQSLPGELFF. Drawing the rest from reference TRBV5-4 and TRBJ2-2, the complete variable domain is ETGVTQSPTHLIKTRGQQVTLRCSSQSGHNTVSWYQQALGQGPQFIFQYYREEENGRGNFPPRFSGLQFPNYSSELNVNALELDDSALYLCASSLPQSLPGELFFGEGSRLTVL.

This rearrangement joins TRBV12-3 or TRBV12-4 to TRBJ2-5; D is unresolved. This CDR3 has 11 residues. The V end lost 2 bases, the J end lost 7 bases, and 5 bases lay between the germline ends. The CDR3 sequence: CASSLWGTQYF. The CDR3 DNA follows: TGTGCCAGCAGTTTATGGGGGACCCAGTACTTC.

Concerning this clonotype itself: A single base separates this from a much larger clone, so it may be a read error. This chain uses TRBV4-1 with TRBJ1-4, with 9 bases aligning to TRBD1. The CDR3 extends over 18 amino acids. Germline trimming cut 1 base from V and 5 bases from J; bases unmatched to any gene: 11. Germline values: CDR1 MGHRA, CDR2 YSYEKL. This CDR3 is CASSQVRDRALGNEKLFF. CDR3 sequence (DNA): TGCGCCAGCAGCCAAGTGCGGGACAGGGCGCTCGGAAATGAAAAACTGTTTTTT.